A single sample gave rise to the 14 T cell receptor beta chains below, sequenced in a study of T cell responses to AZD1222 COVID-19 vaccine. Assay: immunoSEQ multiplex PCR; the TCRdb copy retains only in-frame clones and omits some. Among about 42,000 clones listed, around 88% were seen once. The sample consisted of peripheral blood, taken 28 days after the second AZD1222 dose. These receptors were taken from an adult who received the AZD1222 COVID-19 vaccine.

The chain uses TRBV12-3 or TRBV12-4 and TRBJ2-3, with unresolved D. The CDR3 extends over 13 amino acids. Deletions cut 2 bases from V and 0 bases from J, with 3 bases between. CDR3 region: CASSLSSTDTQYF. CDR3 sequence (DNA): TGTGCCAGCAGTTTAAGTAGCACAGATACGCAGTATTTT.

DNA for the CDR3: TGTGCCAGCTGCCCTTCTAGCGGGAGGGCCCAAAAACCTTACGAGCAGTACTTC. Translated, it gives CASCPSSGRAQKPYEQYF. V gene TRBV2 combines with J gene TRBJ2-7; TRBD2 aligns across 12 bases. The germline gives CDR1 SNHLY, CDR2 FYNNEI. Trimming removed 8 bases from V and 4 bases from J; junction bases left unmatched: 18. This CDR3 has 18 amino acids.

The rearrangement links TRBV7-6 to TRBJ2-1; 7 bases agree with TRBD1. This CDR3 is built from 16 residues. Per the germline V gene, CDR1 is SGHVS and CDR2 is FNYEAQ. After removal of 5 bases from V and 5 bases from J, the junction contained 12 bases not matched to a gene. DNA of the CDR3: TGTGCCAGCAGCCCGGGCTGGACAGGAGCCGACAATGAGCAGTTCTTC. Protein product: CASSPGWTGADNEQFF.

The CDR3 sequence is CASSFALGRGADTQYF. The CDR3 bases are TGTGCCAGCAGTTTTGCACTCGGACGTGGGGCAGATACGCAGTATTTT. The gene calls are TRBV28 and TRBJ2-3, with D uncertain. In germline, CDR1 is MDHEN, CDR2 SYDVKM. V was cut by 3 bases and J by 4 bases, with 17 bases left in between. The CDR3 consists of 16 residues.

The chain combines TRBV11-3 with TRBJ1-1; D might be TRBD1 (6 bases). V lost 2 bases and J 5 bases, leaving 9 bases between the germline ends. CDR1 and CDR2 (germline): SGHNT, YENEEA. This CDR3 contains 13 residues. CDR3 nucleotides: TGTGCCAGCAGCTTACAACAGGGAACTGAAGCTTTCTTT. As protein: CASSLQQGTEAFF.

The V and J genes are TRBV9 and TRBJ2-7, with a tentative D call TRBD2 (6 bases). This CDR3 spans 17 amino acids. V shed 4 bases and J shed 0 bases, with 20 bases lying between them. The germline CDR1 and CDR2 sequences are SGDLS and YYNGEE. CDR3 sequence: CASSPYSGAGLSYEQYF. The CDR3 DNA reads TGTGCCAGCAGCCCATATAGCGGAGCGGGCCTCTCCTACGAGCAGTACTTC.

This sequence joins TRBV30 and TRBJ1-4; tentative D call: TRBD1 (5 bases). The CDR3 contains 12 residues. The germline CDR1 and CDR2 sequences are GTSNPN and SVGIG (reference sequence). The V end was cut by 6 bases, the J end by 3 bases, with 8 bases between. The CDR3 nucleotides read TGTGCCTGCGGACACGCTAATGAAAAACTGTTTTTT. Its protein product is CACGHANEKLFF. Based on the CDR3 plus reference TRBV30 and TRBJ1-4, the full variable domain is SQTIHQWPATLVQPVGSPLSLECTVEGTSNPNLYWYRQAAGRGLQLLFYSVGIGQISSEVPQNLSASRPQDRQFILSSKKLLLSDSGFYLCACGHANEKLFFGSGTQLSVL.

This clone came up once. CDR3 in DNA: TGCGCCAGCAGGTCGGACAGGGGGAGGGAAAAACTGTTTTTT. Residues: CASRSDRGREKLFF. The rearrangement joins TRBV4-1 to TRBJ1-4; 10 nucleotides match TRBD1. Trimming at V came to 6 bases and at J to 8 bases, leaving 6 bases not matched to a gene. Germline V gene data show CDR1 as MGHRA and CDR2 as YSYEKL. The CDR3 is 14 residues long.

The CDR3 sequence is CASSTNPREPRKLFF. The CDR3 nucleotides are TGTGCCAGCAGCACCAACCCTCGGGAACCAAGAAAACTGTTTTTT. The chain has TRBV9 and TRBJ1-4; D unresolved. The CDR3 extends over 15 amino acids. Germline V gene lookup returns CDR1 SGDLS and CDR2 YYNGEE. Trimming pared 4 bases from V and 10 bases from J, leaving 20 bases between.

This sequence joins TRBV19 and TRBJ1-5; D call uncertain. This CDR3 is built from 16 residues. CDR1 and CDR2 (germline): LNHDA, SQIVND (reference sequence). Deletions cut 1 base from V and 0 bases from J, with 10 bases between. The CDR3 region has the DNA TGTGCCAGTAGTATAGGGTCGGCAAATAGCAATCAGCCCCAGCATTTT. It specifies CASSIGSANSNQPQHF.

V is TRBV2 and J is TRBJ1-3; D uncertain. The germline V gene encodes CDR1 SNHLY and CDR2 FYNNEI. V shed 2 bases and J shed 4 bases, with 6 bases lying between them. CDR3 size: 13 residues. The CDR3 sequence: CASSERVGNTIYF. The CDR3 DNA reads TGTGCCAGCAGTGAACGGGTCGGAAACACCATATATTTT.

This chain connects TRBV12-3 or TRBV12-4 to TRBJ2-5, with D hard to call. V lost 2 bases and J lost 2, with 6 bases in between. CDR3 length: 13 residues. The CDR3 is CASSLPPQETQYF. The CDR3 DNA reads as TGTGCCAGCAGTTTACCCCCGCAAGAGACCCAGTACTTC.

This rearrangement joins TRBV6-5 to TRBJ1-5; D gene ambiguous. Looked up from germline, CDR1 is MNHEY and CDR2 is SVGAGI. V was clipped by 2 bases and J by 7 bases, with 9 bases between them. The CDR3 is 13 residues long. Here the CDR3 DNA reads TGTGCCAGCAGTTACGATACTGGCCAGCCCCAGCATTTT. Translating gives CASSYDTGQPQHF.

V gene TRBV27 combines with J gene TRBJ1-1; D may be TRBD1 (5 bases). Per germline, CDR1 MNHEY and CDR2 SMNVEV (reference sequence). The V end lost 5 bases, the J end lost 3 bases, and 19 bases lay between the germline ends. The CDR3 contains 16 residues. CDR3 loop: CASSPGPSWVDTEAFF. CDR3 DNA sequence: TGTGCCAGCAGTCCGGGACCGTCTTGGGTGGACACTGAAGCTTTCTTT.